This paragraph reports one TCR beta chain. What it binds is unknown. This CDR3 is built from 13 residues. Per the germline V gene, CDR1 is MDHEN and CDR2 is SYDVKM. Trimming pared 2 bases from V and 4 bases from J, leaving 6 bases between. Here immunoSEQ multiplex PCR was the method, and the copy in TCRdb shows in-frame clones only, minus some. This repertoire shows roughly 720,000 clones, roughly 91% found once; its top ten account for more than 30%. This sample is drawn from a study of shared clonotypes between healthy human individuals. Study-level findings and limits: Sharing across a few donors was seen in roughly 5% of naive CD4 clonotypes.

V is TRBV28 and J is TRBJ1-5, with D unclear. Sequenced material: memory CD8+ T cells from PBMCs. Regarding subset: CD45RO+ cells pooled with CCR7-negative TemRA cells. This clonotype originated in a man younger than 35 in good health. Some clones in this sample may be carry-over from other donors' samples. CDR3 nucleotides: TGTGCCAGCAGTTTAAACGGGAATCAGCCCCAGCATTTT. Translating it yields CASSLNGNQPQHF.